The rows below give T cell receptor beta chains drawn from one sample of a study of T cell responses to AZD1222 COVID-19 vaccine. TCRdb's table, derived via immunoSEQ multiplex PCR, lists solely in-frame clones and lacks some. The table shows about 110,000 clones, with around 91% occurring only once. The sequenced sample was peripheral blood, obtained on day 0 of AZD1222 vaccination. The source is an adult in good health. Both conserved end residues are trimmed from each CDR3. Fields, in order: J gene, V gene, CDR3 protein.

TRBJ1-3 TRBV11-2 ASSLGQGFSGNTIY
TRBJ1-5 TRBV19 ASSMGPRQVYSNQPQH
TRBJ2-6 TRBV5-6 ASSQGSGANVLT
TRBJ1-2 TRBV10-1 ARRDSGYT
TRBJ1-3 TRBV9 ASSVDSQRNTIY
TRBJ2-2 TRBV7-9 ASSSPRDKTTGELF
TRBJ2-7 TRBV7-2 ASSLSPGPDYEQY
TRBJ2-1 TRBV19 ASSLREGSSYNEQF
TRBJ2-1 TRBV10-3 AISEYTLAGGNNEQF
TRBJ2-2 TRBV3-1/TRBV3-2 ASSQPGRGRNTGELF
TRBJ2-1 TRBV29-1 SVFQRGARQF
TRBJ1-2 TRBV2 ASRGQASNYGYT
TRBJ1-2 TRBV6-2/TRBV6-3 ASGYLSNYGYT
TRBJ1-1 TRBV7-6 ASSLGAGGGAEAF
TRBJ1-1 TRBV9 ASSSRDQNTEAF
TRBJ1-4 TRBV5-1 ASSFGSLAANEKLF
TRBJ1-2 TRBV6-6 ASTRLGYGYT
TRBJ1-1 TRBV4-1 ASSQDGTGRWPMGTEAF
TRBJ1-6 TRBV4-3 ASSRGQDNSPLH
TRBJ2-3 TRBV7-2 ASSSGLVGDTQY
TRBJ2-5 TRBV6-5 ASSNTGLKQETQY
TRBJ1-4 TRBV16 ASSQNRQLNEKLF
TRBJ1-1 TRBV6-9 AGRTGGNTEAF
TRBJ2-1 TRBV3-1/TRBV3-2 ASSREGLAANEQF
TRBJ2-7 TRBV11-2 ASSPGWGETYEQY
TRBJ1-2 TRBV28 AVSRTVNYGYT
TRBJ2-7 TRBV5-4 ASSLDDSYEQY
TRBJ1-4 TRBV19 ASSSRRNSNEKLF
TRBJ2-1 TRBV7-9 ASSSPSGVLEQF
TRBJ2-1 TRBV25-1 ASGFSGVPNEQF
TRBJ2-7 TRBV30 AWDGQGIYEQY